The rows below give T cell receptor beta chains drawn from one sample of a study of control samples from healthy donors and cancer patients. The method was immunoSEQ multiplex PCR; TCRdb's version includes in-frame clones alone and lacks a portion of them. This sample has around 120,000 clones, with less than 95% found just once. Sequencing used blood. The origin of the receptors is a man younger than 40 in good health. Each CDR3 is given with its conserved first and last residue. D genes are given only for firm matches. The size field is filled for only some rows; it gives once, few, many or a size class.

DNA: TGTGCCAGCAGGGCCTGGGGACAGGGGCGAGAAGCTTTCTTT
CDR3: CASRAWGQGREAFF
J: TRBJ1-1
D: TRBD1
size: NA
V: TRBV5-6

DNA: TGTGCCAGCTCACCATGGGCAGTCTATAGCAATCAGCCCCAGCATTTT
CDR3: CASSPWAVYSNQPQHF
J: TRBJ1-5
D: NA
size: NA
V: TRBV18

DNA: TGTGCCAGCAGTTCCTACAGGGGGGAGGAACTGTTTTTT
CDR3: CASSSYRGEELFF
J: TRBJ1-4
D: TRBD1
size: once
V: TRBV27

DNA: TGTGCCAGCAGAACCTCCGGGGGGGCGAACACCATATATTTT
CDR3: CASRTSGGANTIYF
J: TRBJ1-3
D: NA
size: NA
V: TRBV6-5

DNA: TGTGCCAGCAGTGAGGGACAGGGGGCCGATGGCTACACCTTC
CDR3: CASSEGQGADGYTF
J: TRBJ1-2
D: TRBD1
size: once
V: TRBV6-1

DNA: TGCGCCAGCAGCCAAAACAGGGGCGCGGGCGACTATGGCTACACCTTC
CDR3: CASSQNRGAGDYGYTF
J: TRBJ1-2
D: TRBD1
size: NA
V: TRBV4-1

DNA: TGTGCCAGCAGCTTGGCTAGAAGGGGGGGGACCGGGGAGCTGTTTTTT
CDR3: CASSLARRGGTGELFF
J: TRBJ2-2
D: NA
size: NA
V: TRBV5-6

DNA: TGTGCCAGCAGCTTAGAGGGCAACTCTGGAAACACCATATATTTT
CDR3: CASSLEGNSGNTIYF
J: TRBJ1-3
D: NA
size: NA
V: TRBV9

DNA: TGTGCCAGCAGTTCCCTAGGGGGCGTCTCCTACGAGCAGTACTTC
CDR3: CASSSLGGVSYEQYF
J: TRBJ2-7
D: TRBD1
size: NA
V: TRBV27

DNA: TGTGCCAGCAGCCAAGGACCAGGGCGGACAGGGCAATCCCTCCACTTT
CDR3: CASSQGPGRTGQSLHF
J: TRBJ1-6
D: TRBD1
size: NA
V: TRBV3-1/TRBV3-2

DNA: TGTGCCAGCAGGCCCGGGACAGGAGGAAACACCATATATTTT
CDR3: CASRPGTGGNTIYF
J: TRBJ1-3
D: TRBD1
size: NA
V: TRBV6-6

DNA: TGCGCCAGCAGCCAAGGTTTTCTCCGGCGGGCTGGCACAGATACGCAGTATTTT
CDR3: CASSQGFLRRAGTDTQYF
J: TRBJ2-3
D: NA
size: NA
V: TRBV4-3

DNA: TGTGCCAGCAGCCCCGGGGCCAACTATGGCTACACCTTC
CDR3: CASSPGANYGYTF
J: TRBJ1-2
D: NA
size: NA
V: TRBV7-9

DNA: TGTGCCAGTAGTATCGCGCCGGATACCAATCAGCCCCAGCATTTT
CDR3: CASSIAPDTNQPQHF
J: TRBJ1-5
D: NA
size: NA
V: TRBV19

DNA: TGTGCCAGCAGGAGAGGTAGCGGGACAAGCACAGATACGCAGTATTTT
CDR3: CASRRGSGTSTDTQYF
J: TRBJ2-3
D: TRBD2
size: NA
V: TRBV2

DNA: TGCGCCAGCAGCTTGGCCACACAGGGTCGGGAGAGAGAAAAACTGTTTTTT
CDR3: CASSLATQGREREKLFF
J: TRBJ1-4
D: NA
size: once
V: TRBV5-1

DNA: TGTGCCAGCAGCCCAAACGACGGGGGCTACACCTTC
CDR3: CASSPNDGGYTF
J: TRBJ1-2
D: NA
size: NA
V: TRBV3-1/TRBV3-2

DNA: TGTGCTAGCAGCTTAGCGAACAGTAAAGAGACCCAGTACTTC
CDR3: CASSLANSKETQYF
J: TRBJ2-5
D: NA
size: NA
V: TRBV7-7

DNA: TGCAGCGTTCAGGTTGGGTGGGCGAACACCGGGGAGCTGTTTTTT
CDR3: CSVQVGWANTGELFF
J: TRBJ2-2
D: NA
size: NA
V: TRBV29-1

DNA: TGTGCCAGCAGACTAGGGAGCTTGGGCACTGAAGCTTTCTTT
CDR3: CASRLGSLGTEAFF
J: TRBJ1-1
D: NA
size: once
V: TRBV6-5

DNA: TGTGCCAGCAGTATGACAGGGGGGTTTGGCAAAAACATTCAGTACTTC
CDR3: CASSMTGGFGKNIQYF
J: TRBJ2-4
D: TRBD1
size: NA
V: TRBV27

DNA: TGTGCCAGTAGTGTCGGTCTCGGGGGCCAGTCTCGAGAGACCCAGTACTTC
CDR3: CASSVGLGGQSRETQYF
J: TRBJ2-5
D: NA
size: NA
V: TRBV19

DNA: TGTGCCAGCAGACCCTCGGGACAGGGGAACTATGGCTACACCTTC
CDR3: CASRPSGQGNYGYTF
J: TRBJ1-2
D: TRBD1
size: once
V: TRBV6-6

DNA: TGTGCCAGCCCCCAACCGTTACCCGCGGGGGGAACGGGGTGTACGCAGTATTTT
CDR3: CASPQPLPAGGTGCTQYF
J: TRBJ2-3
D: TRBD2
size: NA
V: TRBV6-7

DNA: TGCGCCAGCAGCTTCGGATCGGGGGCTGGAAACACCATATATTTT
CDR3: CASSFGSGAGNTIYF
J: TRBJ1-3
D: NA
size: NA
V: TRBV5-1

DNA: TGTGCCTGGAGGGAGGGGGCTGGAAATTCACCCCTCCACTTT
CDR3: CAWREGAGNSPLHF
J: TRBJ1-6
D: TRBD1
size: NA
V: TRBV30

DNA: TGTGCCAGTAGTATACAGAACAGGGCGGACGAGCAGTACTTC
CDR3: CASSIQNRADEQYF
J: TRBJ2-7
D: NA
size: NA
V: TRBV19

DNA: TGCGCCAGCAGCTTGAGTGGGGCCAACGTCCTGACTTTC
CDR3: CASSLSGANVLTF
J: TRBJ2-6
D: NA
size: once
V: TRBV5-1

DNA: TGCGCCAGCAGCCAAGGTGCTCAGCCCCAGCATTTT
CDR3: CASSQGAQPQHF
J: TRBJ1-5
D: NA
size: once
V: TRBV4-1

DNA: TGTGCCAGCAGCTTAGTTACGGGAGATGAGCAGTTCTTC
CDR3: CASSLVTGDEQFF
J: TRBJ2-1
D: NA
size: NA
V: TRBV7-8

DNA: TGTGCCAGCAGCCAAGGGGTTATGGCGCGTTACGGCTACACCTTC
CDR3: CASSQGVMARYGYTF
J: TRBJ1-2
D: NA
size: NA
V: TRBV3-1/TRBV3-2

DNA: TGTGCCAGCAGCTTAGGACCGCCAGGGAGGCAAGAGACCCAGTACTTC
CDR3: CASSLGPPGRQETQYF
J: TRBJ2-5
D: NA
size: NA
V: TRBV7-2

DNA: TGTGCCAGCAGCGCACAGAGGAATGGTGGCTACACCTTC
CDR3: CASSAQRNGGYTF
J: TRBJ1-2
D: NA
size: NA
V: TRBV3-1/TRBV3-2

DNA: TGTGCCAGCAGCTTGGGTAACGAGCAGTACTTC
CDR3: CASSLGNEQYF
J: TRBJ2-7
D: NA
size: NA
V: TRBV5-5

DNA: TGTGCCAGCAGCCCGGGGGCCGTCACTGAAGCTTTCTTT
CDR3: CASSPGAVTEAFF
J: TRBJ1-1
D: NA
size: NA
V: TRBV3-1/TRBV3-2

DNA: TGCGCCAGCAGCTTGGCGTCCAGCACAGATACGCAGTATTTT
CDR3: CASSLASSTDTQYF
J: TRBJ2-3
D: NA
size: NA
V: TRBV5-1

DNA: TGCAGCGTTGTAGGGGGACAGGGGGCTTACGAGCAGTACTTC
CDR3: CSVVGGQGAYEQYF
J: TRBJ2-7
D: TRBD1
size: NA
V: TRBV29-1

DNA: TGTGCCAGCAAACCCTCTCCGGGGGGCCGGAACACTGAAGCTTTCTTT
CDR3: CASKPSPGGRNTEAFF
J: TRBJ1-1
D: NA
size: NA
V: TRBV27

DNA: TGTGCCAGCAGCGCTATAGCGGGGGGGCTCGATGAGCAGTTCTTC
CDR3: CASSAIAGGLDEQFF
J: TRBJ2-1
D: TRBD2
size: NA
V: TRBV9

DNA: TGTGCCAGCAGCTCCACAGGAGTCAACCAAGAGACCCAGTACTTC
CDR3: CASSSTGVNQETQYF
J: TRBJ2-5
D: NA
size: NA
V: TRBV7-8

DNA: TGTGCCAGCAGCCATACGGGGGGGGGAGAGACCCAGTACTTC
CDR3: CASSHTGGGETQYF
J: TRBJ2-5
D: TRBD2
size: NA
V: TRBV3-1/TRBV3-2

DNA: TGTGCCAGCAGCCCCCCGCGGGATGAAAAACTGTTTTTT
CDR3: CASSPPRDEKLFF
J: TRBJ1-4
D: NA
size: NA
V: TRBV9

DNA: TGTGCCAGCAGCACGGGCAGTGGGTTTAGGCGTTATAACGAGCAGTACTTC
CDR3: CASSTGSGFRRYNEQYF
J: TRBJ2-7
D: NA
size: NA
V: TRBV7-2

DNA: TGTGCCAGCTCACCATTCGACAGGGGGAACACTGAAGCTTTCTTT
CDR3: CASSPFDRGNTEAFF
J: TRBJ1-1
D: TRBD1
size: NA
V: TRBV18

DNA: TGTGCCAGCAGCTTAACCGACGATTCTTACACTGAAGCTTTCTTT
CDR3: CASSLTDDSYTEAFF
J: TRBJ1-1
D: NA
size: NA
V: TRBV7-2

DNA: TGTGCCAGCGGGACGGATGCCTATAATTCACCCCTCCACTTT
CDR3: CASGTDAYNSPLHF
J: TRBJ1-6
D: NA
size: NA
V: TRBV2

DNA: TGTGCCAGCAGCTTACCTGAGAACACCGGGGAGCTGTTTTTT
CDR3: CASSLPENTGELFF
J: TRBJ2-2
D: NA
size: NA
V: TRBV7-2

DNA: TGTGCCAGCAGCTTAGGTGACAGGGGGCCGTATGGCTACACCTTC
CDR3: CASSLGDRGPYGYTF
J: TRBJ1-2
D: TRBD1
size: NA
V: TRBV7-2

DNA: TGCGCCAGCAGCCAAGATTTTCTAGAGACCTACCAAGAGACCCAGTACTTC
CDR3: CASSQDFLETYQETQYF
J: TRBJ2-5
D: NA
size: NA
V: TRBV4-1

DNA: TGTGCCTGGAGCCGCCTCCCGGGACAGGTTCCTAATGAAGCTTTCTTT
CDR3: CAWSRLPGQVPNEAFF
J: TRBJ1-1
D: TRBD1
size: NA
V: TRBV30

DNA: TGTGCCAGCAGTTTCATGGGCGGCTATGGCTACACCTTC
CDR3: CASSFMGGYGYTF
J: TRBJ1-2
D: NA
size: NA
V: TRBV28

DNA: TGTGCCAGCAGCCCCCGTCCGGCAGGGGGTCAGGAGACCCAGTACTTC
CDR3: CASSPRPAGGQETQYF
J: TRBJ2-5
D: TRBD1
size: once
V: TRBV9

DNA: TGTGCCAGCAGTTTAAGAGGGCCTAGCTCCTACGAGCAGTACTTC
CDR3: CASSLRGPSSYEQYF
J: TRBJ2-7
D: NA
size: NA
V: TRBV27